A selection of T cell receptor beta chains follows, all from one sample in a study of beta chain features in type 1 diabetes. Data came from immunoSEQ multiplex PCR; TCRdb stores just in-frame clones and leaves some out. There are 150,000 to 190,000 clones in the sample; less than 9.5% occur only once, and about 0.6% lies in the top ten. Sequencing was done on a sample of central memory CD4+ T cells from blood. These receptors were taken from a man between 18 and 29 years old in good health. CDR3s include the opening cysteine and the closing phenylalanine or tryptophan. Each record gives: D gene, V gene, clone size, J gene, CDR3 DNA, CDR3 protein. The D gene is left open where the match is weak. Not all rows give a size; the values are once, few, many and, for expanded clones, a class.

D gene: -; V gene: TRBV28; clone size: few; J gene: TRBJ2-7; CDR3 DNA: TGTGCCAGCAGTTTCAGATTTCAAACCTACGAGCAGTACTTC; CDR3 protein: CASSFRFQTYEQYF
D gene: -; V gene: TRBV18; clone size: few; J gene: TRBJ1-1; CDR3 DNA: TGTGCCAGCTCACCACCTATTAGCAGAAACACTGAAGCTTTCTTT; CDR3 protein: CASSPPISRNTEAFF
D gene: -; V gene: TRBV7-2; clone size: -; J gene: TRBJ2-7; CDR3 DNA: TGTGCCAGCAGCCCCCGAGCAGGGTCCTACGAGCAGTACTTC; CDR3 protein: CASSPRAGSYEQYF
D gene: -; V gene: TRBV7-2; clone size: many; J gene: TRBJ1-5; CDR3 DNA: TGTGCCAGCAGCTTACAGGGTCAGCCCCAGCATTTT; CDR3 protein: CASSLQGQPQHF
D gene: TRBD1; V gene: TRBV27; clone size: many; J gene: TRBJ2-7; CDR3 DNA: TGTGCCAGCAGGCCCGGGACAGGGGCCTACGAGCAGTACTTC; CDR3 protein: CASRPGTGAYEQYF
D gene: TRBD1; V gene: TRBV7-2; clone size: -; J gene: TRBJ1-1; CDR3 DNA: TGTGCCAGCAGCTTAGACAGGGGGAAGGGGAACACTGAAGCTTTCTTT; CDR3 protein: CASSLDRGKGNTEAFF
D gene: -; V gene: TRBV25-1; clone size: -; J gene: TRBJ1-1; CDR3 DNA: TGTGCCAGCACCCTAACCCTCGAATTGGGAGGCCCTGAAGCTTTCTTT; CDR3 protein: CASTLTLELGGPEAFF
D gene: -; V gene: TRBV4-3; clone size: few; J gene: TRBJ1-2; CDR3 DNA: TGCGCCAGCCCAGGGTTTAACTATGGCTACACCTTC; CDR3 protein: CASPGFNYGYTF
D gene: -; V gene: TRBV30; clone size: -; J gene: TRBJ2-4; CDR3 DNA: TGTGCCTGGAGTGTAGGACAGATAGCCAAAAACATTCAGTACTTC; CDR3 protein: CAWSVGQIAKNIQYF
D gene: -; V gene: TRBV4-2; clone size: -; J gene: TRBJ1-4; CDR3 DNA: TGTGCCAGCAGCCAGGTCAGGTCTAATGAAAAACTGTTTTTT; CDR3 protein: CASSQVRSNEKLFF
D gene: TRBD2; V gene: TRBV5-4; clone size: -; J gene: TRBJ2-5; CDR3 DNA: TGTGCCAGCAGCCTAGTCGGGGGGGACGAAGAGACCCAGTACTTC; CDR3 protein: CASSLVGGDEETQYF
D gene: -; V gene: TRBV19; clone size: -; J gene: TRBJ2-7; CDR3 DNA: TGTGCCAGTAGTAGCGGCACTCATGTCTCCGAGCAGTACTTC; CDR3 protein: CASSSGTHVSEQYF
D gene: -; V gene: TRBV4-1; clone size: few; J gene: TRBJ2-7; CDR3 DNA: TGCGCCAGCAGTCGCGTACTCACCAACTACGAGCAGTACTTC; CDR3 protein: CASSRVLTNYEQYF
D gene: -; V gene: TRBV10-3; clone size: -; J gene: TRBJ1-5; CDR3 DNA: TGTGCCATCAGTGAGTCGCGGAGCAATAGCAATCAGCCCCAGCATTTT; CDR3 protein: CAISESRSNSNQPQHF
D gene: TRBD1; V gene: TRBV13; clone size: -; J gene: TRBJ2-7; CDR3 DNA: TGTGCCAGCAGCCTTCGGCCCCAGAGGACAGGGGAGCCCTACGAGCAGTACTTC; CDR3 protein: CASSLRPQRTGEPYEQYF
D gene: TRBD1; V gene: TRBV9; clone size: -; J gene: TRBJ1-2; CDR3 DNA: TGTGCCAGCAGCGTCGGGGCTACAGGGGCCGGGGTCTATGGCTACACCTTC; CDR3 protein: CASSVGATGAGVYGYTF
D gene: -; V gene: TRBV11-2; clone size: few; J gene: TRBJ2-7; CDR3 DNA: TGTGCCAGCAGCTTAGTTAGCCCAGAGGGCTACGAGCAGTACTTC; CDR3 protein: CASSLVSPEGYEQYF
D gene: -; V gene: TRBV9; clone size: few; J gene: TRBJ1-3; CDR3 DNA: TGTGCCAGCAGCGTAGGCGGGACGTATGGAAACACCATATATTTT; CDR3 protein: CASSVGGTYGNTIYF
D gene: -; V gene: TRBV5-1; clone size: -; J gene: TRBJ2-2; CDR3 DNA: TGCGCCAGCAGCCCCGAGCGGGCTTCGAACACCGGGGAGCTGTTTTTT; CDR3 protein: CASSPERASNTGELFF
D gene: TRBD1; V gene: TRBV5-6; clone size: -; J gene: TRBJ2-5; CDR3 DNA: TGTGCCAGCCGCCAGGGGGCCCCCGGGGAGACCCAGTACTTC; CDR3 protein: CASRQGAPGETQYF
D gene: TRBD2; V gene: TRBV7-2; clone size: -; J gene: TRBJ2-3; CDR3 DNA: TGTGCCAGCAGCTTAGTGGCGGGGGGATGGTCTGAAGATACGCAGTATTTT; CDR3 protein: CASSLVAGGWSEDTQYF
D gene: -; V gene: TRBV2; clone size: -; J gene: TRBJ1-6; CDR3 DNA: TGTGCCAGCAGTGAAGTGGCTAATTCACCCCTCCACTTT; CDR3 protein: CASSEVANSPLHF
D gene: -; V gene: TRBV2; clone size: -; J gene: TRBJ2-3; CDR3 DNA: TGTGCCAGCAGCCCTGCGTTGGGCACAGATACGCAGTATTTT; CDR3 protein: CASSPALGTDTQYF
D gene: -; V gene: TRBV5-5; clone size: few; J gene: TRBJ2-7; CDR3 DNA: TGTGCCAGCAGCTTGTTACAATACGAGCAGTACTTC; CDR3 protein: CASSLLQYEQYF
D gene: -; V gene: TRBV7-7; clone size: few; J gene: TRBJ2-2; CDR3 DNA: TGTGCCAGCAGCTTAGTCCCAGGGGACACCGGGGAGCTGTTTTTT; CDR3 protein: CASSLVPGDTGELFF
D gene: -; V gene: TRBV5-5; clone size: few; J gene: TRBJ2-3; CDR3 DNA: TGTGCCAGCAGCTTGACAGGGCAAGGTGCAGATACGCAGTATTTT; CDR3 protein: CASSLTGQGADTQYF
D gene: -; V gene: TRBV30; clone size: -; J gene: TRBJ1-1; CDR3 DNA: TGTGCCTGGAGACGGGCACGGGGAGTGAACACTGAAGCTTCCTTT; CDR3 protein: CAWRRARGVNTEASF
D gene: TRBD2; V gene: TRBV19; clone size: -; J gene: TRBJ2-7; CDR3 DNA: TGTGCCAGTAGTGCCAGACTAGCGGGAGCTTCCTACGAGCAGTACTTC; CDR3 protein: CASSARLAGASYEQYF
D gene: TRBD2; V gene: TRBV4-2; clone size: few; J gene: TRBJ2-7; CDR3 DNA: TGTGCCAGCAGCCTCTATGGGGCGGGAGCCGCGGGGGAGCAGTACTTC; CDR3 protein: CASSLYGAGAAGEQYF
D gene: -; V gene: TRBV10-3; clone size: few; J gene: TRBJ2-7; CDR3 DNA: TGTGCCATCAGTGAGTCAGGACAGCGAACTTCCTACGAGCAGTACTTC; CDR3 protein: CAISESGQRTSYEQYF
D gene: -; V gene: TRBV5-1; clone size: -; J gene: TRBJ1-2; CDR3 DNA: TGCGCCAGCAGCGCAGGGTCCGCTAACTATGGCTACACCTTC; CDR3 protein: CASSAGSANYGYTF
D gene: TRBD2; V gene: TRBV9; clone size: -; J gene: TRBJ2-3; CDR3 DNA: TGTGCCAGCAGCGTAGGTTCTAGCGGGGAGTCAGATACGCAGTATTTT; CDR3 protein: CASSVGSSGESDTQYF
D gene: -; V gene: TRBV14; clone size: few; J gene: TRBJ2-7; CDR3 DNA: TGTGCCAGCAGCCCGCTTCTGGCAGGATCCTACGAGCAGTACTTC; CDR3 protein: CASSPLLAGSYEQYF
D gene: TRBD2; V gene: TRBV6-5; clone size: -; J gene: TRBJ2-7; CDR3 DNA: TGTGCCAGCAGGAGCGGGAACCCCTACGAGCAGTACTTC; CDR3 protein: CASRSGNPYEQYF
D gene: -; V gene: TRBV2; clone size: few; J gene: TRBJ1-5; CDR3 DNA: TGTGCCAGCCGGGAGACCGACTTGGGGCCCCAGCATTTT; CDR3 protein: CASRETDLGPQHF
D gene: TRBD2; V gene: TRBV6-6; clone size: few; J gene: TRBJ2-5; CDR3 DNA: TGTGCCAGCAGCTCTCCTGCTAGCGGGGGAGAGACCCAGTACTTC; CDR3 protein: CASSSPASGGETQYF
D gene: TRBD1; V gene: TRBV30; clone size: few; J gene: TRBJ2-7; CDR3 DNA: TGTGCCTGCCTACGAACAGGGGACTACGAGCAGTACTTC; CDR3 protein: CACLRTGDYEQYF
D gene: -; V gene: TRBV2; clone size: -; J gene: TRBJ2-2; CDR3 DNA: TGTGCCAGCAGTCTCAGCGGGTACACCGGGGAGCTGTTTTTT; CDR3 protein: CASSLSGYTGELFF
D gene: TRBD2; V gene: TRBV28; clone size: many; J gene: TRBJ2-3; CDR3 DNA: TGTGCCAGCAGTTCCCCTCGGGTAGCGGGAGTGGTAGATACGCAGTATTTT; CDR3 protein: CASSSPRVAGVVDTQYF
D gene: TRBD2; V gene: TRBV10-2; clone size: few; J gene: TRBJ2-1; CDR3 DNA: TGCGCCAGCAGGACAGGGACTAGCGGGAATAATGAGCAGTTCTTC; CDR3 protein: CASRTGTSGNNEQFF
D gene: TRBD2; V gene: TRBV7-3; clone size: many; J gene: TRBJ2-3; CDR3 DNA: TGTGCCAGCAGCAACGGAGCGGGGGGGTCAGATACGCAGTATTTT; CDR3 protein: CASSNGAGGSDTQYF
D gene: -; V gene: TRBV14; clone size: -; J gene: TRBJ2-1; CDR3 DNA: TGTGCCAGCAGCCAAGATCGAGTATCCCAGTTCTTC; CDR3 protein: CASSQDRVSQFF
D gene: TRBD1; V gene: TRBV4-3; clone size: -; J gene: TRBJ1-1; CDR3 DNA: TGCGCCAGCAGCCAAGAACCCGAGGACAGGGCAAGGGGAGCTTTCTTT; CDR3 protein: CASSQEPEDRARGAFF
D gene: TRBD1; V gene: TRBV5-1; clone size: -; J gene: TRBJ1-1; CDR3 DNA: TGCGCCAGCAGCGCAACCGGGACAGCGTCTTTGAACACTGAAGCTTTCTTT; CDR3 protein: CASSATGTASLNTEAFF
D gene: TRBD2; V gene: TRBV7-3; clone size: few; J gene: TRBJ2-2; CDR3 DNA: TGTGCCAGCAGCCCGCTTATAGCGGGAGGCACCGGGGAGCTGTTTTTT; CDR3 protein: CASSPLIAGGTGELFF